This TCR beta chain came from a study of post-analysis software for immune sequencing data (dated by TCRdb to the mid-2010s). Looking at the study overall: Disease courses on record covered relapsing-remitting, secondary progressive and progressive-relapsing multiple sclerosis, though some patients had no subtype annotation. The patient repertoires were compared against around eleven previously published healthy control repertoires obtained from donors aged 6 to 25 years. A subset of samples was prepared in parallel using single-end sample barcoding, then pooled and co-amplified after Illumina adapter ligation.

Overall results and qualifications from the work: Four or five TRBV segments, including TRBV5-6, TRBV5-1 and TRBV20-1, were significantly more frequent in patients than controls. Normalized Chao1 diversity was significantly lower in multiple sclerosis patients than controls, suggesting substantial peripheral T-cell clonal expansion. The control group was slightly older than the multiple sclerosis patient group. Direct clustering with F measure showed strong co-clustering of samples prepared in the same batch, prompting a batch-effect correction.

As for this clonotype: Its antigen is unknown. Base qualities are missing; no much larger clone stands one base away.

The method was PCR. Reads for this sample came from an Illumina HiSeq 2500. Unique molecular identifiers were incorporated into TCR beta cDNA libraries to reduce PCR and sequencing biases. Roughly 0.5 million cDNA molecules were obtained per 1 to 10 million input T cells, so each molecule approximated one T cell. The patient libraries were prepared and sequenced using the same protocol as the earlier healthy control dataset. Samples belonging to the same batch were prepared together, multiplexed and sequenced on a shared HiSeq lane. Concerning the study's data processing: MIGEC was used to process the raw barcoded reads, and molecular identifier groups with only a single read were discarded before consensus assembly and CDR3 extraction. Clonotype tables were post-analysed with VDJtools, and diversity was normalized by down-sampling all datasets to the smallest sample size. In repertoire overlap clustering, CDR3 amino acid sequences, but not nucleotide sequences, were matched to correct batch-related cross-sample contamination. TCRdb handled the public reads itself, with Q25 trimming in fastp and clone calling in MiXCR, and kept productive beta chains. For every CDR3 protein sequence, its rows merge into one entry that carries the most common genes and DNA. TCRdb, not the original authors, processed these V and J calls. Recorded for this sample are fewer than 700,000 distinct CDR3 sequences; around 44% of them occurred a single time. The top ten hold under 2% of the sample.

To demonstrate the VDJtools post-analysis software, the study profiled TCR beta repertoires from the peripheral blood of about a dozen young patients with multiple sclerosis. The multiple sclerosis patients were children and adolescents between 6 and 15 years of age. The CDR3 runs 14 amino acids, cysteine and phenylalanine included. The retained sequence is limited to the CDR3, 42 bases, with the frame set at the first base. Based on the germline V gene, the CDR1 and CDR2 sequences are SGHVS and FQNEAQ. V is cut by 5 bases and J by 0 bases, and the space between the germline ends is 11 bases. The sequence derives from a girl between 10 and 17 years old with multiple sclerosis. The source material was blood. The rearrangement combines TRBV7-8 with TRBJ2-7, with the D gene too uncertain to name. The encoded CDR3 is CASSARTDSYEQYF. The DNA sequence is as follows: TGTGCCAGCAGCGCCCGGACGGACTCCTACGAGCAGTACTTC.